The text below deals with one TCR beta chain. PCR involved 60 Vbeta and 13 Jbeta primers. This table comes from immunoSEQ multiplex PCR, and its TCRdb copy is limited to in-frame clones, with some not included. The table has 150,000 to 200,000 clones, approximately 77% seen once; the top ten hold roughly 3.1%. The donors (healthy individuals) were bone marrow donors. The data were obtained in a study of cytomegalovirus exposure and HLA in healthy donors. In germline, CDR1 is LNHNV, CDR2 YYDKDF (reference sequence). Deletions cut 2 bases from V and 6 bases from J, with 16 bases between. CDR3 length equals 16 residues.

The sequence derives from a man aged 40-50 years in good health and CMV-seropositive. Sequenced input: PBMCs. The chain combines TRBV15 with TRBJ1-4; D not certain. The CDR3 region has the DNA TGTGCCACCAGCAGACTCCCCCAGTCTCCCGATGAAAAACTGTTTTTT. This codes for CATSRLPQSPDEKLFF.